Below, 28 T cell receptor beta chains from the same sample are listed, as sequenced in a study of Ad26.COV2.S vaccination and SARS-CoV-2 variants. Treatment meaning: about 20 received Ad26.COV2.S at low or high dose, single or two shots; about 5 received placebo; per-sample allocation not given. Day 63 after the first injection of vaccine or placebo was the sampling time. Sequenced by immunoSEQ multiplex PCR; TCRdb stores in-frame clones only, minus some. The sample shows approximately 400,000 clones, around 84% of them seen only once. Sequencing was performed on peripheral blood, taken in a trial of Ad26.COV2.S vaccine versus placebo. These receptors originate from a person aged 18-60 years who received the Ad26.COV2.S COVID-19 vaccine or a placebo.

J is TRBJ1-1 and V is TRBV6-2 or TRBV6-3, with D possibly being TRBD1 (6 bases). Between the trimmed V and J ends, which lost 5 bases and 10 bases, there was a span of 14 bases. The CDR3 consists of 12 residues. CDR1 and CDR2 from the germline V gene are MNHEY and SVGEGT. CDR3 protein: CASSVIQGRAFF. The CDR3 DNA follows: TGTGCCAGCAGTGTTATACAGGGAAGAGCTTTCTTT.

The chain uses TRBV27 and TRBJ2-5, with a weak D call TRBD1 (7 bases). The CDR3 contains 15 residues. Trimming stripped 5 bases from V and 5 bases from J, with 18 bases between. Germline assignment: CDR1 MNHEY and CDR2 SMNVEV (reference sequence). The CDR3: CASSPRQGGLETQYF. CDR3 nucleotides: TGTGCCAGCAGTCCCAGACAGGGAGGCCTGGAGACCCAGTACTTC.

This rearrangement joins TRBV7-2 to TRBJ2-5; 9 bases are a match to TRBD1. Germline V gene lookup returns CDR1 SGHTA and CDR2 FQGNSA. The CDR3 is made up of 15 amino acids. The V segment lost 5 bases and the J segment 5 bases; nucleotides outside the gene matches: 9. The CDR3: CASSLYGQGIETQYF. The CDR3 nucleotides are TGTGCCAGCAGCCTCTATGGACAGGGGATTGAGACCCAGTACTTC.

This clone was picked up a small number of times. This CDR3 reads CASRSERSGGRYEQFF. CDR3 sequence (DNA): TGTGCCAGTAGAAGTGAGAGAAGCGGGGGTAGGTATGAGCAGTTCTTC. The chain links TRBV19 to TRBJ2-1; 8 positions match TRBD2. CDR3 length: 16 amino acids. From germline, CDR1 is LNHDA and CDR2 SQIVND (reference sequence). The V gene end was trimmed by 6 bases and the J gene end by 8 bases; junction bases not matched to a gene: 15. Full variable domain (outside the CDR3, taken from reference TRBV19 and TRBJ2-1): DGGITQSPKYLFRKEGQNVTLSCEQNLNHDAMYWYRQDPGQGLRLIYYSQIVNDFQKGDIAEGYSVSREKKESFPLTVTSAQKNPTAFYLCASRSERSGGRYEQFFGPGTRLTVL.

The V call is TRBV11-2, the J call TRBJ2-1; the D gene is possibly TRBD2 (5 bases). This CDR3 comprises 13 residues. Germline V CDR1 and CDR2: SGHAT, FQNNGV. Trimming stripped 0 bases from V and 10 bases from J, with 10 bases between. Here the CDR3 reads CASSLDGDLEQFF. The DNA for the CDR3 is TGTGCCAGCAGCTTAGACGGGGATTTGGAGCAGTTCTTC.

V and J are TRBV4-1 and TRBJ2-2, with D possibly being TRBD1 (6 bases). The CDR3 contains 19 residues. Trimming shortened V by 0 bases and J by 1 base, and 18 bases separated the two germline ends. Per germline, CDR1 MGHRA and CDR2 YSYEKL. CDR3 coding DNA: TGCGCCAGCAGCCAAGAACGCGAGAGACAGGCTAGGAACACCGGGGAGCTGTTTTTT. Its protein product is CASSQERERQARNTGELFF.

This sequence joins TRBV7-9 and TRBJ2-5, with 12 bases aligning to TRBD2. V dropped 5 bases and J dropped 0; count of bases not matched to a gene: 4. The CDR3 is made up of 16 amino acids. CDR1 SEHNR and CDR2 FQNEAQ come from the germline V gene (reference sequence). The DNA of the CDR3 is TGTGCCAGCAGCCCGGGACTAGCGGGCAACCAAGAGACCCAGTACTTC. Its protein is CASSPGLAGNQETQYF. Based on the CDR3 plus reference TRBV7-9 and TRBJ2-5, the full variable domain is DTGVSQNPRHKITKRGQNVTFRCDPISEHNRLYWYRQTLGQGPEFLTYFQNEAQLEKSRLLSDRFSAERPKGSFSTLEIQRTEQGDSAMYLCASSPGLAGNQETQYFGPGTRLLVL.

The chain carries TRBV28 and TRBJ1-4; possibly TRBD1 for D (6 bases). Germline V CDR1 and CDR2: MDHEN, SYDVKM. The CDR3 consists of 17 residues. The V end lost 6 bases, the J end lost 10 bases, and 27 bases lay between the germline ends. For the CDR3, the DNA is TGTGCCAGCAGCCGTACCCAAACAAGGGGGGTGTATGGAAAACTGTTTTTT. This gives the protein CASSRTQTRGVYGKLFF.

As to this clone: The junction departs from the called germline gene at one end, perhaps through a read error. The J gene is TRBJ2-5, the V gene TRBV7-7, with 9 bases matching TRBD2. CDR3 size: 17 residues. The germline CDR1 and CDR2 sequences are SSHAT and FNYEAQ (reference sequence). The CDR3 loop reads CASSFVSGGWRQETQYF. Here the CDR3 DNA reads TGTGCTAGCAGCTTCGTTAGCGGGGGATGGAGGCAAGAGACCCAGTACTTC.

The rearrangement links TRBV12-3 or TRBV12-4 to TRBJ2-4; D gene ambiguous. Trimming pared 3 bases from V and 6 bases from J, leaving 9 bases between. The CDR3 extends over 13 amino acids. Here the CDR3 DNA reads TGTGCCAGCAGTTTCGCAGAAGCAAACATTCAGTACTTC. Translated, it gives CASSFAEANIQYF.

The chain links TRBV9 to TRBJ1-5; D is perhaps TRBD1 (5 bases). This CDR3 has 16 amino acids. Per germline, CDR1 SGDLS and CDR2 YYNGEE. The ends were cut back, 4 bases at V and 3 bases at J, with 17 bases in the middle. CDR3 sequence reads: CASSRGSKANNQPQHF. In DNA, the CDR3 is TGTGCCAGCAGCCGGGGGTCCAAGGCCAACAATCAGCCCCAGCATTTT. The entire variable domain, with the rest obtained from reference TRBV9 and TRBJ1-5, is as follows: DSGVTQTPKHLITATGQRVTLRCSPRSGDLSVYWYQQSLDQGLQFLIQYYNGEERAKGNILERFSAQQFPDLHSELNLSSLELGDSALYFCASSRGSKANNQPQHFGDGTRLSIL.

CDR3 loop: CASSFGTQETQYF. CDR3 nucleotides: TGTGCCAGCAGTTTTGGGACCCAAGAGACCCAGTACTTC. The chain links TRBV6-2 or TRBV6-3 to TRBJ2-5; D might be TRBD1 or TRBD2, each matching 5 bases. Germline values: CDR1 MNHEY, CDR2 SVGEGT. The CDR3 is 13 amino acids. Trimming removed 4 bases from V and 1 base from J, with 7 bases in between.

V usage is TRBV9 and J usage is TRBJ2-3; D is unresolved. Per the germline V gene, CDR1 is SGDLS and CDR2 is YYNGEE. Trimming removed 0 bases from V and 6 bases from J, with 8 bases in between. The CDR3 has 13 amino acids. The CDR3 DNA reads TGTGCCAGCAGCGTAGCTTCCTCGGATACGCAGTATTTT. Amino acid sequence: CASSVASSDTQYF.

The chain combines TRBV12-3 or TRBV12-4 with TRBJ2-1; D is ambiguous. The CDR3 consists of 13 residues. V was clipped by 6 bases and J by 7 bases, with 13 bases between them. The CDR3, as DNA: TGTGCCAGCAGATCACCCTTGGGTAATGAGCAGTTCTTC. Translating gives CASRSPLGNEQFF.

This chain uses TRBV12-3 or TRBV12-4 with TRBJ1-5; 8 bases fit TRBD1. CDR3 size: 13 residues. With 9 bases clipped from V and 3 bases from J, the junction kept 4 bases outside the gene matches. CDR3 bases: TGTGCCAGTGGACAGGGCCCCAATCAGCCCCAGCATTTT. This codes for CASGQGPNQPQHF.

This chain connects TRBV28 to TRBJ2-1; 11 nucleotides agree with TRBD2. The V and J ends lost 2 bases and 7 bases, in that order; junction bases with no gene match: 13. Germline loops: CDR1 MDHEN, CDR2 SYDVKM. The CDR3 consists of 18 residues. The DNA for the CDR3 is TGTGCCAGCAGTTTACTAGCGGGAGGATGGGGTTTCATGAATGAGCAGTTCTTC. Its translation: CASSLLAGGWGFMNEQFF.

CDR3 loop: CASSRGGEQYF. The CDR3 nucleotides are TGCGCCAGCAGCCGAGGGGGTGAGCAGTACTTC. The gene calls are TRBV4-1 and TRBJ2-7; weak D call: TRBD1 (6 bases). The CDR3 is made up of 11 amino acids. The V gene's germline CDR1 is MGHRA and CDR2 YSYEKL. Deletions cut 4 bases from V and 7 bases from J, with 8 bases between.

V usage is TRBV7-8 and J usage is TRBJ1-2; 9 nucleotides agree with TRBD1. Germline lookup yields CDR1 SGHVS and CDR2 FQNEAQ. The junction had 7 bases not matched to a gene; V was cut back by 4 bases and J by 10 bases. The CDR3 sequence is 13 residues long. CDR3 in DNA: TGTGCCAGCAGCTCTGGACAGGGGCGCTCCTACACCTTC. Its translation: CASSSGQGRSYTF.

The gene calls are TRBV5-4 and TRBJ1-1; 7 positions agree with TRBD1. The CDR3 runs 14 residues. CDR1 SGHNT and CDR2 YYREEE come from the germline V gene (reference sequence). Germline trimming cut 4 bases from V and 7 bases from J; bases unmatched to any gene: 10. CDR3 in amino acids: CASSRDRVTGEAFF. The DNA of the CDR3 is TGTGCCAGCAGCCGTGACAGGGTAACGGGTGAAGCTTTCTTT.

The V call is TRBV11-2, the J call TRBJ2-5; a possible D gene is TRBD1 (6 bases). V was trimmed by 0 bases and J by 5 bases, leaving 13 bases between them. Germline CDR1 SGHAT, CDR2 FQNNGV. The CDR3 consists of 15 residues. CDR3 sequence reads: CASSLDGQGWETQYF. The CDR3 bases are TGTGCCAGCAGCTTAGATGGGCAGGGGTGGGAGACCCAGTACTTC.

This chain joins TRBV19 and TRBJ2-5, with D uncertain. The V and J ends lost 0 bases and 7 bases respectively, with 15 bases between them. The CDR3 sequence is 15 residues long. Germline V CDR1 and CDR2: LNHDA, SQIVND (reference sequence). CDR3 in DNA: TGTGCCAGTAGTATAGATCTATGGAGCCCTGCGACCCAGTACTTC. Protein product: CASSIDLWSPATQYF.

For the CDR3, the DNA is TGTGCCAGCAGCTCTATGGGGGGCGCCCGCTACGAGCAGTACTTC. This codes for CASSSMGGARYEQYF. The chain couples TRBV7-8 to TRBJ2-7, with D perhaps being TRBD1 or TRBD2 (6 bases each). Germline lookup yields CDR1 SGHVS and CDR2 FQNEAQ. V lost 4 bases, J lost 3 bases, and 16 bases lay in between. This CDR3 has 15 residues. Full variable domain (remainder filled in from reference TRBV7-8 and TRBJ2-7): GAGVSQSPRYKVAKRGQDVALRCDPISGHVSLFWYQQALGQGPEFLTYFQNEAQLDKSGLPSDRFFAERPEGSVSTLKIQRTQQEDSAVYLCASSSMGGARYEQYFGPGTRLTVT.

This sequence joins TRBV6-5 and TRBJ2-2; D is tentatively TRBD1 or TRBD2 (5 bases each). Deletions cut 5 bases from V and 7 bases from J, with 11 bases between. CDR1 and CDR2 (germline): MNHEY, SVGAGI. The CDR3 is made up of 13 amino acids. CDR3 in DNA: TGTGCCAGCAGTCCCCCGGGGCACGGGGAGCTGTTTTTT. It yields the protein CASSPPGHGELFF.

This chain uses TRBV21-1 with TRBJ1-2. TRBV21-1 is marked as a pseudogene. The length of the CDR3 is 11 residues. The CDR3 DNA sequence: TGTGCCAGCCCCAGGGACGGAGGCTACACCTTC. It yields the protein CASPRDGGYTF.

This clone was seen once. This chain connects TRBV7-9 to TRBJ2-4; D tentatively fits TRBD1 or TRBD2 (5 bases each). The germline CDR1 and CDR2 sequences are SEHNR and FQNEAQ (reference sequence). V shed 4 bases and J shed 4 bases, with 11 bases lying between them. The CDR3 extends over 14 amino acids. CDR3 region: CASSYRGLKNIQYF. The CDR3 DNA reads as TGTGCCAGCAGCTACCGGGGCCTTAAAAACATTCAGTACTTC.

This clone was seen a single time. The chain has TRBV7-9 and TRBJ2-3; D is perhaps TRBD1 (6 bases). This CDR3 has 13 residues. The ends were cut back, 4 bases at V and 6 bases at J, with 11 bases in the middle. Germline CDR1 reads SEHNR; CDR2 reads FQNEAQ (reference sequence). The CDR3 loop is CASSSQGRDTQYF. The CDR3 bases are TGTGCCAGCAGCTCACAGGGTAGGGATACGCAGTATTTT.

The rearrangement joins TRBV24-1 to TRBJ2-5; D might be TRBD2 (5 bases). CDR1 is KGHDR, CDR2 SFDVKD, per germline. CDR3 size: 15 residues. Deletions cut 3 bases from V and 4 bases from J, with 14 bases between. The CDR3 region is CATSDSRGARETQYF. In DNA form, the CDR3 reads TGTGCCACCAGTGATAGCCGGGGAGCGAGAGAGACCCAGTACTTC.

The chain uses TRBV11-2 and TRBJ1-3, with D unclear. Germline V gives CDR1 SGHAT, CDR2 FQNNGV. The CDR3 has 15 residues. Between the trimmed V and J ends, which lost 3 bases and 0 bases, there was a span of 9 bases. CDR3 protein: CASSFSLSSGNTIYF. The CDR3 region has the DNA TGTGCCAGCAGCTTCTCCCTGAGCTCTGGAAACACCATATATTTT.